The present entry profiles one T cell receptor (beta chain) with its context. The entry originates in a study of response to subunit inactivated influenza vaccine. TCRdb processed the RT-PCR reads anew with MiXCR; each CDR3 protein has one entry. Of hundreds of thousands of distinct CDR3 sequences in the sample, more than 15% are singletons; the top ten hold roughly 10%. CDR3 length equals 13 residues. CDR1 and CDR2 (germline): SGHRS, YFSETQ. V was cut by 0 bases and J by 8 bases, with 9 bases left in between. The chain employs TRBV5-1 and TRBJ2-4; D remains unclear. This clonotype was sampled from a man aged 50 to 60 who received an inactivated influenza vaccine. The sequencing here drew on PBMCs from blood, taken about 11 days after vaccination. CDR3 sequence: CASSLGRQDIQYF. The DNA of the CDR3 is TGCGCCAGCAGCTTGGGACGCCAGGACATTCAGTACTTC.